These 24 T cell receptor beta chains share one sample of origin, sequenced in a study of blood T cell repertoires in COVID-19 (dated by TCRdb to about 2020). Library construction relied on the immunoSEQ multiplex PCR assay. TCRdb mirrors the immuneACCESS table, restricted to in-frame sequences. Some clones are absent from its copies; in checked studies, under half trace to an unresolved V gene, and the reason for the others is unknown. The sample includes 200,000 to 250,000 clones, with 75% to 85% observed a single time. The leading ten clones occupy roughly 1.2% of the sample. The material sequenced was peripheral blood. The receptors shown here come from a woman in her twenties or thirties with COVID-19, enrolled during active disease.

V is TRBV18 and J is TRBJ2-2; possibly TRBD2 for D (5 bases). From germline, CDR1 is KGHSH and CDR2 LQKENI. V gave up 1 base and J gave up 4 bases, with 13 bases separating them. The CDR3 is 16 amino acids. CDR3: CASSPLETKGTGELFF. The CDR3 coding sequence is TGTGCCAGCTCACCACTGGAGACTAAGGGCACCGGGGAGCTGTTTTTT.

The chain joins TRBV11-2 to TRBJ2-5, with D unclear. The germline V gene has CDR1 SGHAT and CDR2 FQNNGV. The CDR3 is made up of 15 amino acids. Trimming pared 7 bases from V and 1 base from J, leaving 16 bases between. The CDR3 DNA reads TGTGCCAGCACCCAACGCCGAGAGGTCCAAGAGACCCAGTACTTC. It specifies CASTQRREVQETQYF.

Only a few counts were recorded for this clone. The CDR3 nucleotides read TGTGCCAGCAGCCCTGGGGGGGGCACCGGGGAGCTGTTTTTT. Translating it yields CASSPGGGTGELFF. The rearrangement links TRBV28 to TRBJ2-2, with 7 nucleotides matching TRBD2. The CDR3 length is 14 residues. After removal of 6 bases from V and 4 bases from J, the junction contained 5 bases not matched to a gene. Germline V gene lookup returns CDR1 MDHEN and CDR2 SYDVKM.

The chain employs TRBV9 and TRBJ2-3; the match to TRBD2 covers 7 bases. The V gene's germline CDR1 is SGDLS and CDR2 YYNGEE. Trimming at V came to 0 bases and at J to 2 bases, leaving 3 bases not matched to a gene. CDR3 length equals 15 residues. DNA of the CDR3: TGTGCCAGCAGCGTAGCCCTAGCGGACACAGATACGCAGTATTTT. Translating it yields CASSVALADTDTQYF.

The chain recombines TRBV6-5 with TRBJ2-7; the D is unclear. This CDR3 spans 15 amino acids. Trimming left V 0 bases short and J 3 bases short, with 12 bases between. Germline V lookup: CDR1 MNHEY, CDR2 SVGAGI. The CDR3 DNA follows: TGTGCCAGCAGTTACTCAATGATAGCTCACTACGAGCAGTACTTC. This translates into CASSYSMIAHYEQYF.

In this sample, this clone turned up a few times. The chain recombines TRBV7-6 with TRBJ2-2; 10 bases map to TRBD1. The CDR3 contains 16 residues. The germline CDR1 and CDR2 sequences are SGHVS and FNYEAQ. V lost 1 base, J lost 5 bases, and 4 bases stayed unmatched. The CDR3 protein is CASSLGAGQGTGELFF. Here the CDR3 DNA reads TGTGCCAGCAGCTTAGGCGCGGGACAGGGGACCGGGGAGCTGTTTTTT.

V and J are TRBV7-9 and TRBJ2-3, with TRBD2 matching over 10 bases. Trimming removed 5 bases from V and 1 base from J; junction bases left unmatched: 6. The length of the CDR3 is 16 residues. The V gene's germline CDR1 is SEHNR and CDR2 FQNEAQ (reference sequence). The CDR3 region is CASSLIAGGRTDTQYF. In DNA form, the CDR3 reads TGTGCCAGCAGCCTGATAGCGGGAGGTCGCACAGATACGCAGTATTTT.

V and J are TRBV3-1 (or the pseudogene TRBV3-2) and TRBJ1-1; a possible D gene is TRBD1 (6 bases). V was trimmed by 4 bases and J by 1 base, leaving 10 bases between them. The V gene's germline CDR1 is LGHDT and CDR2 YNNKEL (reference sequence). There are 14 residues in the CDR3. CDR3 in DNA: TGTGCCAGCAGCCTGGGACACACGAACACTGAAGCTTTCTTT. Protein product: CASSLGHTNTEAFF.

This chain joins TRBV5-1 and TRBJ1-2; D is perhaps TRBD1 (6 bases). Germline-derived CDR1 and CDR2 are SGHRS and YFSETQ. Between the trimmed V and J ends, which lost 0 bases and 8 bases, there was a span of 14 bases. This CDR3 contains 14 residues. This CDR3 reads CASSLADTGRGYTF. The CDR3 nucleotides are TGCGCCAGCAGCTTGGCCGACACAGGGAGAGGCTACACCTTC.

This sequence joins TRBV19 and TRBJ1-6; 9 bases are shared with TRBD1. The CDR3 is 20 residues long. The V segment lost 5 bases and the J segment 8 bases; nucleotides outside the gene matches: 22. Germline loops: CDR1 LNHDA, CDR2 SQIVND (reference sequence). The CDR3: CASSFDTGTGSTRWDSPLHF. DNA for the CDR3: TGTGCCAGTAGTTTCGATACCGGGACAGGGAGCACCAGATGGGATTCACCCCTCCACTTT.

The chain uses TRBV30 and TRBJ2-7; TRBD1 aligns across 8 bases. This CDR3 contains 11 residues. Germline CDR1 and CDR2: GTSNPN and SVGIG (reference sequence). Trimming took 1 base from V and 8 from J; bases not matched to a gene: 1. CDR3 residues: CAWSGQGQQYF. CDR3 in DNA: TGTGCCTGGAGTGGACAGGGGCAGCAGTACTTC.

The chain recombines TRBV2 with TRBJ1-1, with 10 bases that match TRBD1. This CDR3 region has 15 residues. CDR1 is SNHLY, CDR2 FYNNEI, per germline. V lost 5 bases to trimming and J lost 10 bases; unmatched junction nucleotides: 13. CDR3 sequence: CASSSGTGVWGLAFF. CDR3 nucleotide sequence: TGTGCCAGCAGTTCCGGGACAGGGGTATGGGGTTTAGCTTTCTTT. The full variable domain, completed using reference TRBV2 and TRBJ1-1, is EPEVTQTPSHQVTQMGQEVILRCVPISNHLYFYWYRQILGQKVEFLVSFYNNEISEKSEIFDDQFSVERPDGSNFTLKIRSTKLEDSAMYFCASSSGTGVWGLAFFGQGTRLTVV.

The genes are TRBV28 and TRBJ2-7, with 11 bases matching TRBD2. The CDR3 is 15 amino acids. Germline CDR1 and CDR2: MDHEN and SYDVKM. J was trimmed by 9 bases and V by 2 bases; bases with no gene match: 9. The CDR3 DNA reads as TGTGCCAGCAGTTTACCCCTAGCGGGGGGCCCCCGGCAGTACTTC. Protein: CASSLPLAGGPRQYF.

The gene calls are TRBV19 and TRBJ1-1, with 7 bases matching TRBD1. The CDR3 sequence is 14 residues long. V shed 2 bases and J 6 bases; nucleotides not matched to a gene: 6. Germline V gene sequence: CDR1 LNHDA, CDR2 SQIVND (reference sequence). The CDR3 DNA reads as TGTGCCAGTAGTATAACAGGGGAAGGTTCTGAAGCTTTCTTT. Its translation: CASSITGEGSEAFF.

The chain has TRBV30 and TRBJ1-1; a weak D match, TRBD1 (6 bases). Germline CDR1 GTSNPN, CDR2 SVGIG (reference sequence). The CDR3 is made up of 13 amino acids. Trimming took 3 bases from V and 4 from J, leaving 12 bases between them. The CDR3 DNA reads TGTGCCTGGAGGATACAGGGTGGCACTGAAGCTTTCTTT. It yields the protein CAWRIQGGTEAFF. The variable domain in full, completed from reference TRBV30 and TRBJ1-1, reads SQTIHQWPATLVQPVGSPLSLECTVEGTSNPNLYWYRQAAGRGLQLLFYSVGIGQISSEVPQNLSASRPQDRQFILSSKKLLLSDSGFYLCAWRIQGGTEAFFGQGTRLTVV.

In its sample, this clone was seen once. The genes are TRBV6-2 or TRBV6-3 and TRBJ2-4, with TRBD1 identical over 7 bases. The CDR3 contains 17 residues. V gave up 2 bases and J gave up 0 bases; unmatched junction bases: 7. CDR1 and CDR2 (germline): MNHEY, SVGEGT. The DNA of the CDR3 is TGTGCCAGCAGTTACACCGGGACAGTACTAGCCAAAAACATTCAGTACTTC. Translated: CASSYTGTVLAKNIQYF.

DNA for the CDR3: TGTGCCAGCAGCACTCCCGGGACAGGGTACACCGGGGAGCTGTTTTTT. This sequence encodes CASSTPGTGYTGELFF. The chain has TRBV9 and TRBJ2-2; 9 bases match TRBD1. The CDR3 covers 16 residues. Germline trimming cut 4 bases from V and 3 bases from J; bases unmatched to any gene: 7. Germline V gene sequence: CDR1 SGDLS, CDR2 YYNGEE.

Concerning this clone itself: One junction end disagrees with the germline gene, perhaps due to a read error. This chain uses TRBV5-5 with TRBJ2-7; 7 bases match TRBD1. There are 14 residues in the CDR3. Per the germline V gene, CDR1 is SGHKS and CDR2 is YYEKEE (reference sequence). Written as DNA, the CDR3 is TGTGCCAGCACCTTGACAGGGCCGACCTACGAGCAGTACTTC. Translated: CASTLTGPTYEQYF.

The V and J genes are TRBV2 and TRBJ1-1; D might be TRBD1 (6 bases). CDR1 and CDR2 (germline): SNHLY, FYNNEI. CDR3 length equals 15 residues. V was pared by 6 bases and J by 0 bases, with 14 bases between. This CDR3 reads CASRTGYEVNTEAFF. The CDR3 region has the DNA TGTGCCAGCAGGACAGGTTATGAGGTGAACACTGAAGCTTTCTTT.

V is TRBV5-1 and J is TRBJ2-7, with D possibly TRBD2 on 6 matching bases. This CDR3 is built from 14 residues. Trimming cost V 0 bases and J 6 bases, with 13 bases left between them. Germline CDR1 reads SGHRS; CDR2 reads YFSETQ. This chain's CDR3 is CASSLASGAFEQYF. The CDR3 DNA reads TGCGCCAGCAGCTTGGCCTCGGGAGCATTCGAGCAGTACTTC.

The chain joins TRBV28 to TRBJ1-6; D uncertain. CDR1 is MDHEN and CDR2 is SYDVKM in the germline V gene. V was trimmed by 5 bases and J by 7 bases, leaving 12 bases between them. This CDR3 is built from 14 residues. The CDR3 sequence is CASSLPSPNSPLHF. DNA of the CDR3: TGTGCCAGCAGTCTTCCCAGTCCCAATTCACCCCTCCACTTT.

The J gene is TRBJ2-5, the V gene TRBV4-2, with 12 bases lining up with TRBD2. CDR1 and CDR2 from the germline V gene are LGHNA and YNFKEQ. The CDR3 length is 15 residues. V shed 4 bases, J shed 5 bases, and the junction held 5 bases outside the gene matches. The CDR3 sequence: CASSPTSGSGETQYF. In DNA form, the CDR3 reads TGTGCCAGCAGCCCGACTAGCGGGAGCGGGGAGACCCAGTACTTC.

The chain recombines TRBV19 with TRBJ1-5; maybe TRBD1 (5 bases). This CDR3 comprises 15 residues. Germline CDR1 LNHDA, CDR2 SQIVND (reference sequence). Trimming removed 1 base at V and 3 bases at J, with 10 bases between. CDR3 DNA sequence: TGTGCCAGTAGTATAGCAGGGTCAAACAATCAGCCCCAGCATTTT. Protein sequence: CASSIAGSNNQPQHF.

The V and J genes are TRBV6-5 and TRBJ2-5, with 12 bases that match TRBD2. V shed 5 bases and J 5 bases; nucleotides not matched to a gene: 6. Germline loops: CDR1 MNHEY, CDR2 SVGAGI. CDR3 length equals 15 residues. The CDR3, as DNA: TGTGCCAGCAGTCCCGGACTAGCGGGGTGGGAGACCCAGTACTTC. Translation gives CASSPGLAGWETQYF.